The TCR beta chain under discussion was sequenced for a study of blood T cell repertoires in COVID-19. The assay was immunoSEQ multiplex PCR, and TCRdb's table has in-frame clones only and misses some. The repertoire holds approximately 100,000 clones, with about 89% as singletons. CDR3 length equals 12 residues. Germline V gives CDR1 WNHNN, CDR2 SYGVQD (reference sequence). Trimming pared 3 bases from V and 3 bases from J, leaving 6 bases between. This receptor was obtained from a woman aged 25 to 39 with acute or convalescent COVID-19. This sequence joins TRBV10-1 and TRBJ2-7; D might be TRBD1 (5 bases). Material: peripheral blood. This CDR3 is CASSDDSYEQYF. DNA of the CDR3: TGCGCCAGCAGTGATGACAGCTACGAGCAGTACTTC.